One and the same sample provided the 15 T cell receptor beta chains below, sequenced in a study of blood T cell repertoires in COVID-19. Method: immunoSEQ multiplex PCR; TCRdb's copy keeps in-frame clones and lacks some. The sample contains 150,000 to 200,000 clones, about 80% of which appear only once. Source material: peripheral blood. Source of these receptors: an elderly woman with acute or convalescent COVID-19.

This chain uses TRBV5-5 with TRBJ1-5; the D gene is possibly TRBD1 (6 bases). The CDR3 contains 18 residues. Trimming took 2 bases from V and 0 from J, leaving 18 bases between them. Germline assignment: CDR1 SGHKS and CDR2 YYEKEE (reference sequence). The CDR3 reads CASSFHIGQTYSNQPQHF. The CDR3 DNA reads TGTGCCAGCAGCTTCCACATTGGACAGACCTATAGCAATCAGCCCCAGCATTTT.

This clone has only a few counts. V gene TRBV3-1 (or the pseudogene TRBV3-2) combines with J gene TRBJ2-7; D is unresolved. The germline V gene has CDR1 LGHDT and CDR2 YNNKEL (reference sequence). Trimming removed 1 base at V and 2 bases at J, with 9 bases between. The CDR3 runs to 14 residues. The CDR3 loop is CASSQGARTYEQYF. CDR3 bases: TGTGCCAGCAGCCAAGGGGCGCGAACCTACGAGCAGTACTTC.

The J gene is TRBJ1-1, the V gene TRBV19; D possibly corresponds to TRBD1 (5 bases). In germline, CDR1 is LNHDA, CDR2 SQIVND (reference sequence). V gave up 5 bases and J gave up 4 bases, with 14 bases separating them. This CDR3 spans 14 amino acids. CDR3 protein: CASSHPGVGTEAFF. The CDR3 nucleotides are TGTGCCAGTAGTCATCCGGGGGTGGGCACTGAAGCTTTCTTT.

The chain has TRBV5-1 and TRBJ2-3; perhaps TRBD1 as D (5 bases). Germline V gives CDR1 SGHRS, CDR2 YFSETQ. The CDR3 is made up of 14 amino acids. V was pared by 4 bases and J by 2 bases, with 11 bases between. CDR3 nucleotides: TGCGCCAGCAGCCTCCTCAGGGCCACAGATACGCAGTATTTT. It translates to CASSLLRATDTQYF. The full variable domain, in which reference TRBV5-1 and TRBJ2-3 provide the parts outside the CDR3, is KAGVTQTPRYLIKTRGQQVTLSCSPISGHRSVSWYQQTPGQGLQFLFEYFSETQRNKGNFPGRFSGRQFSNSRSEMNVSTLELGDSALYLCASSLLRATDTQYFGPGTRLTVL.

As for this clone: One end of the junction does not line up with germline, which may come from a read error. This sample includes further DNA sequences coding for the same CDR3. The rearrangement uses TRBV4-1 and TRBJ1-2; 7 bases align to TRBD1. The CDR3 totals 16 residues. The germline CDR1 and CDR2 sequences are MGHRA and YSYEKL. CDR3 region: CASSQDRGRGFDGYTF. CDR3 in DNA: TGCGCCAGCAGTCAAGATCGGGGCAGGGGGTTCGATGGCTACACCTTC.

The V gene is TRBV5-4, the J gene TRBJ2-7, with D perhaps TRBD2 (5 bases). The CDR3 has 14 residues. From germline, CDR1 is SGHNT and CDR2 YYREEE (reference sequence). Trimming shortened V by 3 bases and J by 0 bases, and 10 bases separated the two germline ends. CDR3 sequence: CASSSSGSSYEQYF. The CDR3 DNA reads as TGTGCCAGCAGCTCCAGCGGTAGCTCCTACGAGCAGTACTTC. Full variable domain (outside the CDR3, taken from reference TRBV5-4 and TRBJ2-7): ETGVTQSPTHLIKTRGQQVTLRCSSQSGHNTVSWYQQALGQGPQFIFQYYREEENGRGNFPPRFSGLQFPNYSSELNVNALELDDSALYLCASSSSGSSYEQYFGPGTRLTVT.

J is TRBJ1-1 and V is TRBV2; D unresolved. Germline-derived CDR1 and CDR2 are SNHLY and FYNNEI. The CDR3 has 15 residues. V lost 5 bases to trimming and J lost 4 bases, with 17 bases between them. In DNA, the CDR3 is TGTGCCAGCAGTCAAGGAGGAAGGTTATCCACTGAAGCTTTCTTT. This encodes CASSQGGRLSTEAFF. Supplemented by reference TRBV2 and TRBJ1-1, the full variable domain reads EPEVTQTPSHQVTQMGQEVILRCVPISNHLYFYWYRQILGQKVEFLVSFYNNEISEKSEIFDDQFSVERPDGSNFTLKIRSTKLEDSAMYFCASSQGGRLSTEAFFGQGTRLTVV.

This clone was seen more than once but under ten times. This CDR3 is CAWSGYAETESQPQHF. The CDR3 coding sequence is TGTGCCTGGAGTGGCTACGCCGAGACAGAGAGTCAGCCCCAGCATTTT. The rearrangement uses TRBV30 and TRBJ1-5, with D possibly matching TRBD1 (5 bases). Germline-derived CDR1 and CDR2 are GTSNPN and SVGIG (reference sequence). Trimming stripped 1 base from V and 6 bases from J, with 19 bases between. The CDR3 loop spans 16 amino acids.

The rearrangement uses TRBV29-1 and TRBJ2-5; D may be TRBD1 (7 bases). Deletions cut 5 bases from V and 5 bases from J, with 18 bases between. Germline CDR1 reads SQVTM; CDR2 reads ANQGSEA. The CDR3 contains 14 residues. The CDR3 nucleotides read TGCAGCGTTATGGGGACTGACAGGGTCGAGACCCAGTACTTC. Translation gives CSVMGTDRVETQYF.

The chain carries TRBV24-1 and TRBJ2-5, with 7 nucleotides matching TRBD2. From germline, CDR1 is KGHDR and CDR2 SFDVKD. V dropped 2 bases and J dropped 5; count of bases not matched to a gene: 10. There are 16 residues in the CDR3. This chain's CDR3 is CATSDSGGGPRETQYF. DNA for the CDR3: TGTGCCACCAGTGATTCTGGGGGAGGGCCGCGGGAGACCCAGTACTTC.

CDR3 loop: CASSIRDEQYF. The CDR3 DNA is TGTGCCAGTAGTATTCGGGACGAGCAGTACTTC. This rearrangement joins TRBV19 to TRBJ2-7; unclear D gene. CDR3 length equals 11 residues. Trimming shortened V by 3 bases and J by 5 bases, and 5 bases separated the two germline ends. From germline, CDR1 is LNHDA and CDR2 SQIVND (reference sequence).

The chain recombines TRBV12-1 with TRBJ1-2; the D call in the table, TRBD1, was not verified against the DNA. TRBV12-1 has pseudogene status. The CDR3 consists of 18 residues. Written as DNA, the CDR3 is TGTGCCAGCAGCCCGGTCACGGACAGGGGCTCCAAGGGGTATGGCTACACCTTC. The encoded protein is CASSPVTDRGSKGYGYTF.

The chain couples TRBV27 to TRBJ2-2, with 8 nucleotides matching TRBD2. This CDR3 is 16 amino acids long. The junction had 15 bases not matched to a gene; V was cut back by 10 bases and J by 5 bases. Germline V gene lookup returns CDR1 MNHEY and CDR2 SMNVEV (reference sequence). The CDR3 region is CATRGGGTSGTGELFF. CDR3 nucleotides: TGTGCCACCAGGGGCGGGGGGACCAGTGGGACCGGGGAGCTGTTTTTT.

This clone showed up just a few times. The chain has TRBV5-1 and TRBJ2-5; D perhaps matches TRBD1 (5 bases). V was trimmed by 0 bases and J by 2 bases, leaving 11 bases between them. CDR1 and CDR2 (germline): SGHRS, YFSETQ. The CDR3 totals 15 residues. DNA of the CDR3: TGCGCCAGCAGCTTGGCGCTAGGGGAACAAGAGACCCAGTACTTC. Amino acids: CASSLALGEQETQYF.

The rearrangement joins TRBV29-1 to TRBJ2-7; TRBD1 is a possible D gene (5 bases). The length of the CDR3 is 14 residues. V was shortened by 2 bases and J by 3 bases, with 14 bases between the two germline ends. The germline V gene encodes CDR1 SQVTM and CDR2 ANQGSEA. Here the CDR3 DNA reads TGCAGCGTTGAATACCCCGACAGTATCTACGAGCAGTACTTC. Amino acid sequence: CSVEYPDSIYEQYF.